Given below is one TCR beta chain in context. TCRdb keeps only in-frame clones here, not all; method: immunoSEQ multiplex PCR. Here the sample spans hundreds of thousands of clones, approximately 84% being singletons. Those enrolled, adults aged 18 to 89 years, came from under 25 US areas. Donors in Cohort 3 who had recovered were those with two negative PCRs, healthcare professional clearance, or resolution of their symptoms. V gave up 5 bases and J gave up 2 bases; unmatched junction bases: 17. CDR3 length equals 17 residues. CDR1 and CDR2 from the germline V gene are DFQATT and SNEGSKA (reference sequence). The data stem from a study of blood T cell repertoires in COVID-19.

This clonotype originated in a woman aged 25 to 39 who had recovered from COVID-19. V and J are TRBV20-1 and TRBJ1-2; 7 nucleotides match TRBD1. The sequenced material came from PBMCs or T cells enriched from blood (not recorded which). The CDR3 loop is CSAGGYLGTEGNYGYTF. The CDR3 nucleotides read TGCAGTGCTGGTGGGTACCTCGGGACAGAGGGAAACTATGGCTACACCTTC.